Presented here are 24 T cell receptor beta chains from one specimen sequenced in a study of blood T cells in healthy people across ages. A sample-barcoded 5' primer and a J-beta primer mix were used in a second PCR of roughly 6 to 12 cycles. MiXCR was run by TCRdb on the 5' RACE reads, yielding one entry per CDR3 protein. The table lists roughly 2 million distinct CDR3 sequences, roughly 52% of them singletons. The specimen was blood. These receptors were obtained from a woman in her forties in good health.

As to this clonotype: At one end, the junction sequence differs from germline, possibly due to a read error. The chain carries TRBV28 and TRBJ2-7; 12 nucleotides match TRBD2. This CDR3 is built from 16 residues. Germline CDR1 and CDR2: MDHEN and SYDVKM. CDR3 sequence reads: CASSLGLAGNSYEQYF. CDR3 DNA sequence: TGTGCCAGTAGTTTAGGACTAGCGGGGAACTCCTACGAGCAGTACTTC.

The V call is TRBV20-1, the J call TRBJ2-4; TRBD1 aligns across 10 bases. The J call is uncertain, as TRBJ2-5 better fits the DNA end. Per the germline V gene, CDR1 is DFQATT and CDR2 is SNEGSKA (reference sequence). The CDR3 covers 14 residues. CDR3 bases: TGCAGTGCTGTCCGGGACAGGGGATTAGAGACCCAGTACTTC. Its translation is CSAVRDRGLETQYF.

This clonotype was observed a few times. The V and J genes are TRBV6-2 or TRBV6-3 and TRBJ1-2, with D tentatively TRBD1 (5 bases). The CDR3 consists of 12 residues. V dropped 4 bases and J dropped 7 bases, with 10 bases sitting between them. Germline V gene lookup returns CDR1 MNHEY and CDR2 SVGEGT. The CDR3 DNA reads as TGTGCCAGCAGTTTCCAGGGAATTGGCTACACCTTC. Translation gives CASSFQGIGYTF.

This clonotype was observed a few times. The CDR3 DNA reads TGCAGTGCTCCTTTATGGGACGGGACAAAGTACTTC. Translation: CSAPLWDGTKYF. The chain employs TRBV20-1 and TRBJ2-5; D perhaps matches TRBD1 (6 bases). The germline gives CDR1 DFQATT, CDR2 SNEGSKA (reference sequence). The CDR3 sequence is 12 residues long. Trimming removed 5 bases from V and 12 bases from J, with 19 bases in between.

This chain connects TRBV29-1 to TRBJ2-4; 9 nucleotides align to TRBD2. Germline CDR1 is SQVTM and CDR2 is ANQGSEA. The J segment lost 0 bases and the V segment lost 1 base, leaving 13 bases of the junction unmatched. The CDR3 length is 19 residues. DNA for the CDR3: TGCAGCGTTGAAGCTCGGCTAGCGGGGAGGGAGCTAGCCAAAAACATTCAGTACTTC. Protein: CSVEARLAGRELAKNIQYF. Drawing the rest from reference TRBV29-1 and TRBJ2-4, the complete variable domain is SAVISQKPSRDICQRGTSLTIQCQVDSQVTMMFWYRQQPGQSLTLIATANQGSEATYESGFVIDKFPISRPNLTFSTLTVSNMSPEDSSIYLCSVEARLAGRELAKNIQYFGAGTRLSVL.

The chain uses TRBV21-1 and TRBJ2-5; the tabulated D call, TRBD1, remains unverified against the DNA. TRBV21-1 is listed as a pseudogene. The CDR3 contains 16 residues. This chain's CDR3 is CASGFERQGRLETQYF. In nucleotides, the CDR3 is TGTGCCAGCGGTTTTGAGAGACAGGGACGATTGGAGACCCAGTACTTC.

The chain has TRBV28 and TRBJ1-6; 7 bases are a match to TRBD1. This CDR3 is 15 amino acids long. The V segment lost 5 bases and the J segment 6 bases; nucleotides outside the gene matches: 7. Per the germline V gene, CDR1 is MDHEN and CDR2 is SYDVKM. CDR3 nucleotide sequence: TGTGCCAGCAGTACACCAAGGGGGCCTAATTCACCCCTCCACTTT. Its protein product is CASSTPRGPNSPLHF.

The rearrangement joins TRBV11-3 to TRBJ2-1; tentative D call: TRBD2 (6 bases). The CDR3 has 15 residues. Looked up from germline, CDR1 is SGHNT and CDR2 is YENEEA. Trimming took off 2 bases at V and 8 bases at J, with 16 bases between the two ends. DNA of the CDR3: TGTGCCAGCAGCTTACTAGCGACCAGTGGCGATGAGCAGTTCTTC. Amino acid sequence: CASSLLATSGDEQFF.

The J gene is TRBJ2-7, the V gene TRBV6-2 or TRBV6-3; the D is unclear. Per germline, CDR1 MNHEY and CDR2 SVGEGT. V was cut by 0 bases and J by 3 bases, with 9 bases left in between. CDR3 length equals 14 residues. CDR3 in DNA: TGTGCCAGCAGTTACTCGAACAGCCTCTACGAGCAGTACTTC. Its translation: CASSYSNSLYEQYF.

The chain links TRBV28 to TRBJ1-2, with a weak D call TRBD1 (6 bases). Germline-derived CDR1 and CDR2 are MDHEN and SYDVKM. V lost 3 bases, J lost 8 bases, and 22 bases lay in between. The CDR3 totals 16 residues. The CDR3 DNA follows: TGTGCCAGCAGTTTTCCCCTGGGGGCCGGTCGAGAGGGCTACACCTTC. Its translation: CASSFPLGAGREGYTF.

Written as DNA, the CDR3 is TGTGCCAGCACCTCGACAGTAGGCCCAGATACGCAGTATTTT. Amino acid sequence: CASTSTVGPDTQYF. V usage is TRBV6-1 and J usage is TRBJ2-3; a weak D match, TRBD1 (5 bases). Trimming stripped 7 bases from V and 4 bases from J, with 15 bases between. Germline CDR1 and CDR2: MNHNS and SASEGT. The CDR3 consists of 14 residues.

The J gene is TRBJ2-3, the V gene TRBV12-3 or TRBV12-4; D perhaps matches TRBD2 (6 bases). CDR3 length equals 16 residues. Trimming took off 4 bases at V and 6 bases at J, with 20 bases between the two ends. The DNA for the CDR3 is TGTGCCAGCAGTTCAGGACTACCTCCTAAGAGGGATACGCAGTATTTT. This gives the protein CASSSGLPPKRDTQYF.

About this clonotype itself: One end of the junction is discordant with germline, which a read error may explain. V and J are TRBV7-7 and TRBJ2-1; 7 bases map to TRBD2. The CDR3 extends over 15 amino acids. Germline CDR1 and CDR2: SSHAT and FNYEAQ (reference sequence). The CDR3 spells CASSLNSAGVDEQFF. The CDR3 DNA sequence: TGTGCTAGCAGCTTAAATTCGGCGGGGGTTGATGAGCAGTTCTTC.

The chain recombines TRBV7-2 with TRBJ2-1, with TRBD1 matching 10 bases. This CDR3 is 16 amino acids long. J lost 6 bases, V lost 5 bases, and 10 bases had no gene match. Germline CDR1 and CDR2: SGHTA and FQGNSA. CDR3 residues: CASSPTSGTGANEQFF. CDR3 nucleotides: TGTGCCAGCAGCCCCACTTCCGGGACAGGGGCCAATGAGCAGTTCTTC.

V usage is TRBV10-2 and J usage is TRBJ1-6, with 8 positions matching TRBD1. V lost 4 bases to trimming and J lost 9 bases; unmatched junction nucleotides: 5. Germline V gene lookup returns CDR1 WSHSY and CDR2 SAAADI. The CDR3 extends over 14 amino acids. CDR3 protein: CASSATGAVSPLHF. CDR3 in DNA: TGCGCCAGCAGTGCGACAGGGGCCGTTTCACCCCTCCACTTT.

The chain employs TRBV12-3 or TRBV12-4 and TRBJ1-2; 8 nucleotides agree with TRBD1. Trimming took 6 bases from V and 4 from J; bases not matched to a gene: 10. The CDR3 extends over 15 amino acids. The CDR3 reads CASSFKPTGGYGYTF. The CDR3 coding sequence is TGTGCCAGCAGCTTCAAACCTACAGGGGGCTATGGCTACACCTTC.

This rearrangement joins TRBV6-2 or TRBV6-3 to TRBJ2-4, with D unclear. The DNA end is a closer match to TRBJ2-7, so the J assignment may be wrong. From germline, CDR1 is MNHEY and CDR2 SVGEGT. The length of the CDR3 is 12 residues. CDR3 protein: CASSKPTYEQYF. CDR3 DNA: TGTGCCAGCAGTAAACCAACTTACGAGCAGTACTTC.

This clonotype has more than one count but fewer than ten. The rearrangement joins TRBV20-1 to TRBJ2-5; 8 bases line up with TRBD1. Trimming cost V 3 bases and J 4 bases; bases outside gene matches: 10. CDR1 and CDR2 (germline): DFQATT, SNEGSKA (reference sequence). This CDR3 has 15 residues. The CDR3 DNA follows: TGCAGTGCTAGTGAACTGACAGGGGTAGGAGAGACCCAGTACTTC. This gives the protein CSASELTGVGETQYF.

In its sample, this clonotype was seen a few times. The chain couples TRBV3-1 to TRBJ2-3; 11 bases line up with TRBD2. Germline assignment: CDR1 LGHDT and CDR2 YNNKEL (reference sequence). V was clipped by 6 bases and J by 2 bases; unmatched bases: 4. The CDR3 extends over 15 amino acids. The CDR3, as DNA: TGTGCCAGCAGACTAGCGGGGGTTTCCACAGATACGCAGTATTTT. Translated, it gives CASRLAGVSTDTQYF.

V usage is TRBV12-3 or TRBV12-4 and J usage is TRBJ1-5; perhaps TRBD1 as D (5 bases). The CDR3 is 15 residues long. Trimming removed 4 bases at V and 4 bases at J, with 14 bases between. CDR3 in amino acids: CASSSETVGNQPQHF. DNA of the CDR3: TGTGCCAGCAGTTCCGAGACAGTAGGTAATCAGCCCCAGCATTTT.

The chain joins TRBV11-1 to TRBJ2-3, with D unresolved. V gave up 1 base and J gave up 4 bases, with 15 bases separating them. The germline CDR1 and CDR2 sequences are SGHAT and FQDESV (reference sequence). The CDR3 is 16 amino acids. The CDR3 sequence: CASSLEGRVFADTQYF. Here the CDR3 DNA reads TGTGCCAGCAGCTTAGAGGGAAGGGTCTTCGCAGATACGCAGTATTTT.

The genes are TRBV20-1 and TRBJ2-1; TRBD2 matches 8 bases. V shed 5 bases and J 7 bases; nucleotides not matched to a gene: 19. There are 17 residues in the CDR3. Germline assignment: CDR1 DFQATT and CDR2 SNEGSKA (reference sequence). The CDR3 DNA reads TGCAGTGCTCTCCTTGACGGGGGGGTACTCCCTAGGAATGAGCAGTTCTTC. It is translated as CSALLDGGVLPRNEQFF.

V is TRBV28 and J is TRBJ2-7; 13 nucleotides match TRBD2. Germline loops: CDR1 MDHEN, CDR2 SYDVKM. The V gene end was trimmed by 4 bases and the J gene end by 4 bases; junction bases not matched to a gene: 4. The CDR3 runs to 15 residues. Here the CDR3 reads CASSSPTSGGYEQYF. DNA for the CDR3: TGTGCCAGCAGTTCCCCGACTAGCGGGGGGTACGAGCAGTACTTC.

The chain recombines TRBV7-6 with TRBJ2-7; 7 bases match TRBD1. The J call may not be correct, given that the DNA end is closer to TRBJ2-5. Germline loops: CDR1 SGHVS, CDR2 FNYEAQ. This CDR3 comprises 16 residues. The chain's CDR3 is CASSRVRQGGVETQYF. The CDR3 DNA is TGTGCCAGCAGCCGGGTGAGACAGGGTGGCGTTGAGACCCAGTACTTC.